These T cell receptor beta chains were read from a single sample in a study of a mutant IDH1 vaccine in newly diagnosed glioma. Antigens for these TCRs are unknown. Generated by immunoSEQ multiplex PCR, the TCRdb table keeps only in-frame clones and is missing some. The data show some 48,000 clones, with roughly 78% seen just once and about 2% held by the top ten. The material was PBMCs, obtained from a glioma patient whose treatment included an IDH1 peptide vaccine. These receptors all stem from a middle-aged woman with glioma. Both conserved end residues are part of each CDR3. Each record gives: CDR3 protein, CDR3 DNA, V gene, J gene, clone size, D gene. The D gene is left open where the match is weak. Not every row has a clone size; where given, it reads once, few, many or a size class.

CASSRRGGTQYF	TGTGCCAGCAGCCGGAGGGGGGGGACCCAGTACTTC	TRBV7-9	TRBJ2-5	NA	NA
CASRTQVYEQYF	TGTGCCAGCAGGACACAAGTCTACGAGCAGTACTTC	TRBV6-1	TRBJ2-7	NA	NA
CASSVSAGGSYEQYF	TGTGCCAGCAGCGTATCTGCGGGGGGATCGTACGAGCAGTACTTC	TRBV9	TRBJ2-7	NA	TRBD2
CASSLGGTSGLQETQYF	TGTGCCAGCAGCTTAGGTGGGACTAGCGGACTCCAAGAGACCCAGTACTTC	TRBV7-2	TRBJ2-5	NA	TRBD2
CASSLWGGEGDTEAFF	TGTGCCAGCAGTTTATGGGGGGGCGAGGGGGACACTGAAGCTTTCTTT	TRBV27	TRBJ1-1	large	NA
CASSLGYSPLHF	TGTGCCAGCAGCCTGGGGTATTCACCCCTCCACTTT	TRBV27	TRBJ1-6	few	NA
CASLRTSGRSYEQYF	TGTGCCAGCCTTAGAACCTCCGGGAGATCCTACGAGCAGTACTTC	TRBV6-4	TRBJ2-7	NA	NA
CASSIGTGDEQYF	TGTGCCAGCAGCATTGGGACGGGAGACGAGCAGTACTTC	TRBV5-6	TRBJ2-7	NA	NA
CASNTPDSTQETQYF	TGTGCCAGCAACACCCCCGACAGCACCCAAGAGACCCAGTACTTC	TRBV6-1	TRBJ2-5	few	NA
CASRPRGRQYGYTF	TGTGCCAGCAGACCCAGGGGTAGGCAATATGGCTACACCTTC	TRBV6-5	TRBJ1-2	NA	NA
CASSGTLDNSPLHF	TGTGCCAGCAGTGGGACACTTGATAATTCACCCCTCCACTTT	TRBV6-1	TRBJ1-6	NA	NA
CSLGSVLAAFF	TGCAGTCTTGGGTCAGTACTGGCAGCTTTCTTT	TRBV20-1	TRBJ1-1	NA	NA
CASSEAGTGGYGYTF	TGTGCCAGCAGTGAAGCTGGGACAGGGGGCTATGGCTACACCTTC	TRBV6-1	TRBJ1-2	medium-sized	TRBD1
CASSPPHRVGEQYF	TGTGCCAGCTCACCACCGCACAGGGTGGGAGAGCAGTACTTC	TRBV18	TRBJ2-7	once	NA